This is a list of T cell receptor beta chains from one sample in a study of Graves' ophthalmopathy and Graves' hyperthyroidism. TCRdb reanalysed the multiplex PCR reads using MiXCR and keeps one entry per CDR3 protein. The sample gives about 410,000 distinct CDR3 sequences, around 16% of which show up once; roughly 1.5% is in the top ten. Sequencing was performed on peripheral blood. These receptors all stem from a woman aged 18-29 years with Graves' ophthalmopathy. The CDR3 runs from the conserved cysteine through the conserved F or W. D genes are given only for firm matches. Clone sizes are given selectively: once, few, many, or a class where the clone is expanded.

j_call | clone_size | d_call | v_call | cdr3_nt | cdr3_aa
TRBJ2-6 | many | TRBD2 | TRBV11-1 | TGTGCCAGCAGGGTCTCTGCGGGAGAAAGCTCTGGGGCCAACGTCCTGACTTTC | CASRVSAGESSGANVLTF
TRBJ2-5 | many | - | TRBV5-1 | TGCGCCAGCAGCTCGGTATTTAGACGCACCTTCCAAGAGACCCAGTACTTC | CASSSVFRRTFQETQYF
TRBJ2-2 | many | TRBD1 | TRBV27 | TGTGCCAGCCCGGGACAGTTCACCGGGGAGCTGTTTTTT | CASPGQFTGELFF
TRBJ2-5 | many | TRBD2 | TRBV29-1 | TGCAGCGTTGAAGTGGCGGGGGGGCTGGAGTACTTC | CSVEVAGGLEYF
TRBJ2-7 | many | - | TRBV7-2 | TGTGCCAGCAGCTTAAACTACCTCTCCTACGAGCAGTACTTC | CASSLNYLSYEQYF
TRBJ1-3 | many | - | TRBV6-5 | TGTGCCAGCAGTTACGAGGCCCTCCCTGGAAACACCATATATTTT | CASSYEALPGNTIYF
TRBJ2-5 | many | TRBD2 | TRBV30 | TGTGCCTGGAGTGGGTGGACTAGCGGGGAGCAAGAGACCCAGTACTTC | CAWSGWTSGEQETQYF
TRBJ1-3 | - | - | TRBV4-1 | TGCGCCAGCAGCCTCCCCTTTGGAAACACCATATATTTT | CASSLPFGNTIYF
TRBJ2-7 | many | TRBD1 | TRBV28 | TGTGCCAGCAGGACCCCCAGGGGGTTCTACGAGCAGTACTTC | CASRTPRGFYEQYF
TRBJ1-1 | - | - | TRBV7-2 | TGTGCCAGCAGCCTGGCGACAGGTGGGAACACTGAAGCTTTCTTT | CASSLATGGNTEAFF
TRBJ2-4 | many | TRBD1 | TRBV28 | TGTGCCAGCAGTCCTATTCCGGGACAGCAAGCCAAAAACATTCAGTACTTC | CASSPIPGQQAKNIQYF
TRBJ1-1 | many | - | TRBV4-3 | TGCGCCAGCAGCCAAGGGGGGGGAGAACCGAACACTGAAGCTTTCTTT | CASSQGGGEPNTEAFF
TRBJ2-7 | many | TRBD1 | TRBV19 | TGTGCCAGTAGTATGCGGGACAGGGAGGTCGACGAGCAGTACTTC | CASSMRDREVDEQYF
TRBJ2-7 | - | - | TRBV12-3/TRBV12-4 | TGTGCCAGCAGTTTAGTCGGGAGAAACTACGAGCAGTACTTC | CASSLVGRNYEQYF
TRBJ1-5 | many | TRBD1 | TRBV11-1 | TGTGCCAGCAGCCCAGGGGGCGGGAATCAGCCCCAGCATTTT | CASSPGGGNQPQHF
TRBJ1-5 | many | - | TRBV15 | TGTGCCACCAGCAGAGATAAAGGCGGCGGTAAGCCCCAGCATTTT | CATSRDKGGGKPQHF
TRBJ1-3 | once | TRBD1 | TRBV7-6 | TGTGCCAGCAGCTTATTGGGGACAGGGGGCTACTCTGGAAACACCATATATTTT | CASSLLGTGGYSGNTIYF
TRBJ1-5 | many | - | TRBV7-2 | TGTGCCAGCACCTACCTCGGGGGGCGGGAGTCCCAGCATTTT | CASTYLGGRESQHF
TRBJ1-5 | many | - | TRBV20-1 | TGCAGTGCAAGGACCGGGTTCGGGCCCCAGCATTTT | CSARTGFGPQHF
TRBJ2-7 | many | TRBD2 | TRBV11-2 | TGTGCCAGCAGCTCGAATATGACTAGCGGCAGATTCTACGAGCAGTACTTC | CASSSNMTSGRFYEQYF
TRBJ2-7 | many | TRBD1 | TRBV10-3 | TGTGCCATCAGCTCGACAGGGGGCGAGCAGTACTTC | CAISSTGGEQYF
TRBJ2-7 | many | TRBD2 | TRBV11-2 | TGTGCCAGCAGCCCCCTTAGGAGGGCGGGGGGCCCCTACGAGCAGTACTTC | CASSPLRRAGGPYEQYF
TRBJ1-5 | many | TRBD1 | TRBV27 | TGTGCCGGCAGAGGGACAGGGGGCCTTCAGCCCCAGCATTTT | CAGRGTGGLQPQHF
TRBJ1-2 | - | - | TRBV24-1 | TGTGCCACCAGTGACCCGGCGAGGGTGGAAGGCTACACCTTC | CATSDPARVEGYTF
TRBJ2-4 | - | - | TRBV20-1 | TGCAGTGCCGTGAGAAATGGGGGAAACATTCAGTACTTC | CSAVRNGGNIQYF
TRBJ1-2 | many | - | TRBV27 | TGTGCCAGCAGTTTTACGGGACATCCAACAGTAAATGGCTACACCTTC | CASSFTGHPTVNGYTF
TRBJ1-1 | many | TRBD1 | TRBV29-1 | TGCAGCGCTGTGACAGGGTGGAACACTGAAGCTTTCTTT | CSAVTGWNTEAFF
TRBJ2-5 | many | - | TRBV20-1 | TGCAGTGCTAGAGATGGGGGCAGCCAAGAGACCCAGTACTTC | CSARDGGSQETQYF
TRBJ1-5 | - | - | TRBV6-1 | TGTGCCAGCAGGCCCGGACAAGACTCTCAGCCCCAGCATTTT | CASRPGQDSQPQHF
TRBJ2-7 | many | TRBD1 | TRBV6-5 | TGTGCCAGCACCGGACAGGTCCGGTCCGACGAGCAGTACTTC | CASTGQVRSDEQYF
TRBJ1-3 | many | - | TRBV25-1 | TGTGCCAGCAGTGGATGGGGGGGGCAAGGAAACACCATATATTTT | CASSGWGGQGNTIYF